The 14 T cell receptor beta chains below all came from one sample that was sequenced in a study of beta chain features in type 1 diabetes. General study findings and limits: Among patients with Type 1 diabetes, TCRB CDR3s were moderately but significantly shorter in every one of the four CD4+ subsets.

These receptors' targets are unknown. All of the isolated RNA was reverse transcribed, so expressed TCRB transcripts were sequenced. Assay: immunoSEQ multiplex PCR; the TCRdb copy retains only in-frame clones and omits some. The repertoire consists of about 700,000 clones, with roughly 12% occurring once and the leading ten covering approximately 0.022%. The sample consisted of naive CD4+ T cells from blood. The receptors derive from a man younger than 35 with type 1 diabetes.

This clone showed up just a few times. The V call is TRBV5-6, the J call TRBJ2-3; D not certain. Germline V gene lookup returns CDR1 SGHDT and CDR2 YYEEEE. The CDR3 length is 12 residues. The germline V and J ends were trimmed by 1 base and 4 bases, with 4 bases remaining between them. In DNA form, the CDR3 reads TGTGCCAGCAGCTTGTCCGCAGATACGCAGTATTTT. It yields the protein CASSLSADTQYF.

J is TRBJ1-3 and V is TRBV2, with TRBD1 identical over 7 bases. The CDR3 is made up of 15 amino acids. The V gene's germline CDR1 is SNHLY and CDR2 FYNNEI. Trimming at V came to 6 bases and at J to 4 bases, leaving 9 bases not matched to a gene. CDR3: CASSSTTGPGNTIYF. CDR3 nucleotide sequence: TGTGCCAGCAGCTCCACGACAGGGCCCGGAAACACCATATATTTT.

This rearrangement joins TRBV7-8 to TRBJ2-1, with a possible D match to TRBD1 (5 bases). The CDR3 contains 15 residues. Per germline, CDR1 SGHVS and CDR2 FQNEAQ. Trimming stripped 1 base from V and 1 base from J, with 8 bases between. DNA for the CDR3: TGTGCCAGCAGCTTAGAGGGGATATCCTACAATGAGCAGTTCTTC. Translating gives CASSLEGISYNEQFF.

V is TRBV2 and J is TRBJ1-5; D gene ambiguous. The CDR3 sequence is 12 residues long. Looked up from germline, CDR1 is SNHLY and CDR2 is FYNNEI. V gave up 8 bases and J gave up 4 bases, with 9 bases separating them. CDR3 in amino acids: CASRRRNQPQHF. Here the CDR3 DNA reads TGTGCCAGCCGGCGGAGAAATCAGCCCCAGCATTTT.

This chain connects TRBV4-1 to TRBJ2-3; 8 bases map to TRBD2. Germline CDR1 is MGHRA and CDR2 is YSYEKL. With V trimmed by 0 bases and J by 2 bases, 10 bases remained unmatched. The CDR3 runs 18 residues. The DNA for the CDR3 is TGCGCCAGCAGCCAAGATCCGCAAGCGGGGGTTTTCACAGATACGCAGTATTTT. It translates to CASSQDPQAGVFTDTQYF.

This clone has a handful of counts. J is TRBJ2-7 and V is TRBV5-4; maybe TRBD1 (6 bases). V dropped 4 bases and J dropped 2 bases, with 10 bases sitting between them. Germline lookup yields CDR1 SGHNT and CDR2 YYREEE (reference sequence). The CDR3 covers 13 residues. The CDR3 sequence: CASSLQGPYEQYF. CDR3 sequence (DNA): TGTGCCAGCAGCCTACAGGGACCCTACGAGCAGTACTTC.

The chain links TRBV10-3 to TRBJ2-3, with 9 bases that match TRBD1. Germline lookup yields CDR1 ENHRY and CDR2 SYGVKD. With V trimmed by 1 base and J by 4 bases, 9 bases remained unmatched. CDR3 length: 17 residues. The chain's CDR3 is CAISEFQWGQGPDTQYF. The CDR3 DNA sequence: TGTGCCATCAGTGAGTTCCAATGGGGACAGGGCCCAGATACGCAGTATTTT.

V and J are TRBV30 and TRBJ1-6; D not resolved. Trimming removed 0 bases at V and 6 bases at J, with 9 bases between. Germline lookup yields CDR1 GTSNPN and CDR2 SVGIG (reference sequence). The length of the CDR3 is 14 residues. Written as DNA, the CDR3 is TGTGCCTGGAGTGTTAGGGTGGGTAATTCACCCCTCCACTTT. It specifies CAWSVRVGNSPLHF.

CDR3 in amino acids: CASSLRTGGTDTQYF. CDR3 DNA: TGTGCCAGCAGCCTACGGACAGGAGGCACAGATACGCAGTATTTT. The chain uses TRBV7-8 and TRBJ2-3; TRBD1 matches at 7 bases. The junction had 6 bases not matched to a gene; V was cut back by 5 bases and J by 1 base. The germline gives CDR1 SGHVS, CDR2 FQNEAQ. This CDR3 region has 15 residues.

This clone was picked up a small number of times. The chain carries TRBV5-1 and TRBJ1-1; D might be TRBD1 (6 bases). CDR3 length: 13 amino acids. V was shortened by 6 bases and J by 3 bases, with 12 bases between the two germline ends. Germline CDR1 reads SGHRS; CDR2 reads YFSETQ. CDR3 protein: CASTTGADTEAFF. In DNA form, the CDR3 reads TGCGCCAGCACGACGGGGGCGGACACTGAAGCTTTCTTT.

This clone was found a few times. The genes are TRBV6-5 and TRBJ2-7, with 11 bases matching TRBD1. The CDR3 covers 16 residues. CDR1 is MNHEY and CDR2 is SVGAGI in the germline V gene. J lost 3 bases, V lost 0 bases, and 4 bases had no gene match. CDR3 nucleotides: TGTGCCAGCAGTTACTCGAGCGGGACAGGGGGCTACGAGCAGTACTTC. Encoded protein: CASSYSSGTGGYEQYF.

This chain links TRBV9 with TRBJ2-5; possible D gene TRBD1, 6 bases. The germline gives CDR1 SGDLS, CDR2 YYNGEE. Trimming left V 3 bases short and J 5 bases short, with 20 bases between. This CDR3 comprises 16 residues. The CDR3 sequence: CASSGRIGLQGETQYF. CDR3 sequence (DNA): TGTGCCAGCAGCGGGAGAATAGGGCTCCAGGGGGAGACCCAGTACTTC.

This clone has a handful of counts. The chain employs TRBV5-4 and TRBJ2-1; a weak D match, TRBD2 (5 bases). The CDR3 runs 16 residues. The germline gives CDR1 SGHNT, CDR2 YYREEE (reference sequence). V was pared by 1 base and J by 6 bases, with 17 bases between. The CDR3 bases are TGTGCCAGCAGCTTGACGCAGACTACAACTGTCAATGAGCAGTTCTTC. This codes for CASSLTQTTTVNEQFF.

This clone was found a few times. V is TRBV5-1 and J is TRBJ1-6; 7 nucleotides agree with TRBD1. In germline, CDR1 is SGHRS, CDR2 YFSETQ. This CDR3 has 14 amino acids. V shed 4 bases and J 7 bases; nucleotides not matched to a gene: 5. CDR3 sequence: CASSTGQVNSPLHF. The CDR3 coding sequence is TGCGCCAGCAGCACCGGACAGGTGAATTCACCCCTCCACTTT.